The 23 T cell receptor beta chains below come from one sample, sequenced in a study of a mutant IDH1 vaccine in newly diagnosed glioma. Sample time point: week 5, during vaccination. In the vaccine, a single dose held 300 ug of the mutant IDH1 20-mer peptide, along with topical imiquimod. Antigens for these TCRs are unknown. Assay: immunoSEQ multiplex PCR; the TCRdb copy retains only in-frame clones and omits some. The sample carries around 46,000 clones, 78% recorded once. Sequencing was performed on PBMCs, taken from a glioma patient whose treatment included an IDH1 peptide vaccine. The receptor source for this set is a man aged 50 or older with glioma.

The chain links TRBV20-1 to TRBJ2-2; no reliable D call. The CDR3 is made up of 11 amino acids. V shed 6 bases and J shed 6 bases, with 8 bases lying between them. In germline, CDR1 is DFQATT, CDR2 SNEGSKA (reference sequence). This CDR3 reads CSASTPGELFF. DNA of the CDR3: TGCAGTGCGAGTACTCCCGGGGAGCTGTTTTTT.

The chain combines TRBV12-5 with TRBJ2-4; TRBD1 might be the D (6 bases). CDR1 is LGHNT, CDR2 FRNRAP, per germline. V shed 6 bases and J shed 0 bases, with 18 bases lying between them. The CDR3 is made up of 17 amino acids. The CDR3 DNA is TGTGCTAGTGGAACCCCCAACGGACAGCTAGCCAAAAACATTCAGTACTTC. Its translation: CASGTPNGQLAKNIQYF.

This clone was observed a few times. This rearrangement joins TRBV7-2 to TRBJ1-3; TRBD1 is a possible D gene (5 bases). This CDR3 spans 15 amino acids. V shed 4 bases and J shed 4 bases, with 14 bases lying between them. Germline V lookup: CDR1 SGHTA, CDR2 FQGNSA. The DNA of the CDR3 is TGTGCCAGCAGCTGGGATCAGGGTCGAGGAAACACCATATATTTT. Its protein is CASSWDQGRGNTIYF.

This sequence joins TRBV19 and TRBJ2-7; 10 bases are shared with TRBD2. Trimming at V came to 7 bases and at J to 3 bases, leaving 3 bases not matched to a gene. CDR1 is LNHDA, CDR2 SQIVND, per germline (reference sequence). The CDR3 runs to 13 residues. The CDR3 bases are TGTGCCAGTACCGCTAGCGGGGGCTACGAGCAGTACTTC. It encodes CASTASGGYEQYF.

The chain is built from TRBV5-6 and TRBJ2-7; TRBD1 might be the D (6 bases). CDR3 size: 13 residues. The germline V gene has CDR1 SGHDT and CDR2 YYEEEE. V was trimmed by 2 bases and J by 6 bases, leaving 12 bases between them. The CDR3 loop is CASSLLQGIEQYF. The DNA of the CDR3 is TGTGCCAGCAGCTTACTACAGGGAATCGAGCAGTACTTC. Drawing the rest from reference TRBV5-6 and TRBJ2-7, the complete variable domain is DAGVTQSPTHLIKTRGQQVTLRCSPKSGHDTVSWYQQALGQGPQFIFQYYEEEERQRGNFPDRFSGHQFPNYSSELNVNALLLGDSALYLCASSLLQGIEQYFGPGTRLTVT.

The rearrangement links TRBV5-1 to TRBJ2-1, with 7 bases that match TRBD2. This CDR3 comprises 15 residues. Germline values: CDR1 SGHRS, CDR2 YFSETQ. V lost 0 bases to trimming and J lost 9 bases; unmatched junction nucleotides: 9. CDR3 DNA: TGCGCCAGCAGCTTGGAAGGAGGAACGGGGGGTGAGCAGTTCTTC. This codes for CASSLEGGTGGEQFF.

The chain combines TRBV6-5 with TRBJ1-2; the D is unclear. Trimming took off 6 bases at V and 5 bases at J, with 10 bases between the two ends. The CDR3 contains 12 residues. CDR1 is MNHEY and CDR2 is SVGAGI in the germline V gene. CDR3 coding DNA: TGTGCCAGCAGCCCCAACGGTTATGGCTACACCTTC. This translates into CASSPNGYGYTF.

This rearrangement joins TRBV9 to TRBJ1-1; D is perhaps TRBD1 (6 bases). The germline V gene has CDR1 SGDLS and CDR2 YYNGEE. CDR3 length: 13 residues. With 0 bases removed from V and 13 bases from J, the gap between germline ends came to 16 bases. Here the CDR3 reads CASSVESAGVVFF. The CDR3 DNA sequence: TGTGCCAGCAGCGTAGAGTCGGCAGGGGTGGTTTTCTTT.

The chain carries TRBV9 and TRBJ2-1, with TRBD2 matching over 12 bases. CDR1 SGDLS and CDR2 YYNGEE come from the germline V gene. Trimming at V came to 4 bases and at J to 7 bases, leaving 6 bases not matched to a gene. CDR3 length: 15 residues. CDR3 DNA sequence: TGTGCCAGCAGCCCTAGCGGGGGGGCGTGGAATGAGCAGTTCTTC. It is translated as CASSPSGGAWNEQFF.

This clone was detected only once. Relative to the germline gene, one junction end is altered; a read error may explain this. V is TRBV20-1 and J is TRBJ2-1, with D uncertain. The CDR3 is 11 residues long. Per the germline V gene, CDR1 is DFQATT and CDR2 is SNEGSKA (reference sequence). The CDR3 spells CSARDRQESVF. In DNA form, the CDR3 reads TGCAGTGCTAGAGATCGCCAGGAAAGTGTCTTC.

This chain joins TRBV28 and TRBJ2-7; TRBD1 matches 7 bases. This CDR3 comprises 14 residues. The ends lost 5 bases at V and 2 bases at J; junction bases unmatched: 6. Germline V CDR1 and CDR2: MDHEN, SYDVKM. This CDR3 is CASSRRTGTYEQYF. The CDR3 coding sequence is TGTGCCAGCAGTCGACGGACAGGCACCTACGAGCAGTACTTC.

This rearrangement joins TRBV4-1 to TRBJ1-5; D gene uncertain. Trimming cost V 2 bases and J 4 bases, with 15 bases left between them. Germline V gene sequence: CDR1 MGHRA, CDR2 YSYEKL. The CDR3 is 16 amino acids. The chain's CDR3 is CASSQSIGTVNQPQHF. The CDR3, as DNA: TGCGCCAGCAGCCAATCGATTGGCACAGTTAATCAGCCCCAGCATTTT.

The rearrangement joins TRBV7-9 to TRBJ2-1; 11 bases agree with TRBD2. Germline-derived CDR1 and CDR2 are SEHNR and FQNEAQ (reference sequence). With 5 bases clipped from V and 15 bases from J, the junction kept 6 bases outside the gene matches. The CDR3 loop spans 12 amino acids. This CDR3 is CASSTLAGGGFF. The CDR3 DNA reads as TGTGCCAGCAGCACTCTAGCGGGGGGAGGGTTCTTC. Combining the CDR3 with reference TRBV7-9 and TRBJ2-1 gives the whole variable domain DTGVSQNPRHKITKRGQNVTFRCDPISEHNRLYWYRQTLGQGPEFLTYFQNEAQLEKSRLLSDRFSAERPKGSFSTLEIQRTEQGDSAMYLCASSTLAGGGFFGPGTRLTVL.

The rearrangement links TRBV5-1 to TRBJ1-1, with D unresolved. The germline V gene encodes CDR1 SGHRS and CDR2 YFSETQ. Deletions cut 0 bases from V and 0 bases from J, with 12 bases between. CDR3 length: 16 amino acids. The CDR3 sequence is CASSLGLTGVNTEAFF. CDR3 in DNA: TGCGCCAGCAGCTTGGGTTTAACTGGGGTGAACACTGAAGCTTTCTTT. Full variable domain (outside the CDR3, taken from reference TRBV5-1 and TRBJ1-1): KAGVTQTPRYLIKTRGQQVTLSCSPISGHRSVSWYQQTPGQGLQFLFEYFSETQRNKGNFPGRFSGRQFSNSRSEMNVSTLELGDSALYLCASSLGLTGVNTEAFFGQGTRLTVV.

A note on this clone: One end of the junction varies from germline; a read error may be responsible. The chain recombines TRBV18 with TRBJ2-1, with D perhaps TRBD2 (5 bases). The V gene's germline CDR1 is KGHSH and CDR2 LQKENI. The CDR3 is 17 amino acids. The CDR3 loop reads CASSPRLAGESYNEQFF. The CDR3 nucleotides are TGTGCCAGCTCCCCACGGCTCGCGGGCGAGTCCTACAATGAGCAGTTCTTC.

The chain uses TRBV27 and TRBJ1-5, with 8 bases fitting TRBD1. The CDR3 runs 15 residues. CDR1 is MNHEY, CDR2 SMNVEV, per germline (reference sequence). Trimming removed 5 bases from V and 5 bases from J; junction bases left unmatched: 8. The DNA of the CDR3 is TGTGCCAGCAGTCCTAACCACAGGGGGGATCAGCCCCAGCATTTT. This translates into CASSPNHRGDQPQHF.

The chain carries TRBV7-2 and TRBJ2-7; 7 bases agree with TRBD1. CDR3 size: 13 residues. With V trimmed by 5 bases and J by 4 bases, 5 bases remained unmatched. CDR1 is SGHTA, CDR2 FQGNSA, per germline. Here the CDR3 DNA reads TGTGCCAGCAGCCCCGAACAGGGGTACGAGCAGTACTTC. This codes for CASSPEQGYEQYF. Full variable domain (outside the CDR3, taken from reference TRBV7-2 and TRBJ2-7): GAGVSQSPSNKVTEKGKDVELRCDPISGHTALYWYRQSLGQGLEFLIYFQGNSAPDKSGLPSDRFSAERTGGSVSTLTIQRTQQEDSAVYLCASSPEQGYEQYFGPGTRLTVT.

The chain combines TRBV6-1 with TRBJ2-7, with 8 bases fitting TRBD1. The CDR3 spans 13 residues. The J segment lost 3 bases and the V segment lost 4 bases, leaving 2 bases of the junction unmatched. Germline CDR1 reads MNHNS; CDR2 reads SASEGT. The CDR3 bases are TGTGCCAGCAGTGCCGACAGGGGCTACGAGCAGTACTTC. Translated: CASSADRGYEQYF.

This clone appeared a few times. The rearrangement uses TRBV6-6 and TRBJ2-7; 8 positions agree with TRBD1. The CDR3 sequence is 16 residues long. In germline, CDR1 is MNHNY, CDR2 SVGAGI (reference sequence). Unmatched junction bases numbered 15, after V lost 6 bases and J lost 5 bases. The CDR3, as DNA: TGTGCCAGCAGAACAGAACGACAGGGGAGGACCCACGAGCAGTACTTC. Protein product: CASRTERQGRTHEQYF.

This clone appeared once. The V gene is TRBV5-1, the J gene TRBJ1-1; the D gene is possibly TRBD1 (6 bases). Germline CDR1 SGHRS, CDR2 YFSETQ. The germline V and J ends were trimmed by 3 bases and 0 bases, with 12 bases remaining between them. This CDR3 is built from 15 residues. The CDR3 here is CASSSGTNMNTEAFF. The CDR3 DNA sequence: TGCGCCAGCAGCTCCGGGACAAACATGAACACTGAAGCTTTCTTT.

This chain links TRBV6-5 with TRBJ2-7, with D possibly called TRBD1 or TRBD2 (5 bases each). The V end was cut by 1 base, the J end by 7 bases, with 11 bases between. This CDR3 region has 13 residues. Germline CDR1 MNHEY, CDR2 SVGAGI. The CDR3 DNA follows: TGTGCCAGCAGTTACTTTAAGGGGACGGAGCAGTACTTC. It encodes CASSYFKGTEQYF.

This clone has more than one count but fewer than ten. The J gene is TRBJ1-6, the V gene TRBV10-2; TRBD1 aligns across 7 bases. The CDR3 is 15 amino acids. Germline CDR1 and CDR2: WSHSY and SAAADI. The V gene end was trimmed by 3 bases and the J gene end by 10 bases; junction bases not matched to a gene: 9. The CDR3 bases are TGCGCCAGCAGTGACGGAAAAGGGGGCGACTCACCCCTCCACTTT. Translation: CASSDGKGGDSPLHF.

The DNA of the CDR3 is TGCGCCAGCAGCGCCGGGACGGTTGGAGAAAAACTGTTTTTT. This gives the protein CASSAGTVGEKLFF. The V gene is TRBV5-1, the J gene TRBJ1-4; perhaps TRBD1 as D (5 bases). V dropped 4 bases and J dropped 8 bases, with 15 bases sitting between them. Germline V lookup: CDR1 SGHRS, CDR2 YFSETQ. CDR3 length: 14 amino acids.